This T cell receptor beta chain stems from a study of blood T cell repertoires in COVID-19. Study details: The analysed material was cDNA or gDNA that came from T cells, B-cell-depleted T cells, or PBMCs.

Data came from immunoSEQ multiplex PCR; TCRdb stores just in-frame clones and leaves some out. Of some 60,000 clones listed, around four fifths are singletons. The sample holds a few counts of this clone. The CDR3 loop spans 15 amino acids. V was pared by 9 bases and J by 6 bases, with 15 bases of the junction left unmatched. From germline, CDR1 is SGDLS and CDR2 YYNGEE. The sequencing sample was made of peripheral blood. This receptor was identified in a man younger than 40 with COVID-19, enrolled during active disease. The chain has TRBV9 and TRBJ1-5; 7 bases map to TRBD1. The CDR3 reads CAILSSGTEFQPQHF. The CDR3 DNA sequence: TGTGCCATCCTTTCTTCCGGGACAGAGTTTCAGCCCCAGCATTTT.